Below, 32 T cell receptor beta chains from the same sample are listed, as sequenced in a study of T cell responses to AZD1222 COVID-19 vaccine. Generated by immunoSEQ multiplex PCR, the TCRdb table keeps only in-frame clones and is missing some. The sample comprises roughly 180,000 clones, 75% to 95% of which are singletons, and 2.5% to 3% rests with the top ten. This sample comprised peripheral blood, obtained on day 0 of AZD1222 vaccination. The receptor source for this set is an adult in good health.

The chain employs TRBV6-5 and TRBJ1-2, with D unresolved. V shed 2 bases and J shed 2 bases, with 12 bases lying between them. CDR1 is MNHEY and CDR2 is SVGAGI in the germline V gene. The CDR3 covers 15 residues. CDR3 in DNA: TGTGCCAGCAGTTACGGTGGCACAGTCAACTATGGCTACACCTTC. This gives the protein CASSYGGTVNYGYTF.

This rearrangement joins TRBV7-2 to TRBJ2-2; D remains ambiguous. The germline gives CDR1 SGHTA, CDR2 FQGNSA. Trimming cost V 4 bases and J 7 bases, with 19 bases left between them. The CDR3 consists of 16 residues. CDR3 protein: CASSSFSRQESGELFF. The CDR3 DNA sequence: TGTGCCAGCAGCTCTTTTAGCAGGCAAGAAAGCGGGGAGCTGTTTTTT.

The V gene is TRBV7-3, the J gene TRBJ1-2; D possibly corresponds to TRBD1 (6 bases). CDR3 length: 15 amino acids. V was shortened by 5 bases and J by 2 bases, with 15 bases between the two germline ends. Germline V gives CDR1 SGHTA, CDR2 FQGTGA. This CDR3 is CASSRIIDRNYGYTF. CDR3 DNA: TGTGCCAGCAGCCGAATAATAGACAGGAACTATGGCTACACCTTC.

The chain couples TRBV10-1 to TRBJ2-1; D is unclear. V was cut by 6 bases and J by 4 bases, with 13 bases left in between. This CDR3 has 14 amino acids. Germline lookup yields CDR1 WNHNN and CDR2 SYGVQD (reference sequence). CDR3 sequence reads: CASSHAPRYNEQFF. In DNA form, the CDR3 reads TGCGCCAGCAGCCATGCCCCCAGGTACAATGAGCAGTTCTTC.

The J gene is TRBJ2-5, the V gene TRBV5-5, with 11 bases fitting TRBD2. The germline V gene has CDR1 SGHKS and CDR2 YYEKEE (reference sequence). CDR3 length equals 17 residues. V lost 1 base, J lost 0 bases, and 5 bases stayed unmatched. CDR3 sequence: CASSLLAGGRNQETQYF. CDR3 coding DNA: TGTGCCAGCAGCTTGTTAGCGGGGGGGCGGAACCAAGAGACCCAGTACTTC. Together with reference TRBV5-5 and TRBJ2-5, the CDR3 gives the full variable domain: DAGVTQSPTHLIKTRGQQVTLRCSPISGHKSVSWYQQVLGQGPQFIFQYYEKEERGRGNFPDRFSARQFPNYSSELNVNALLLGDSALYLCASSLLAGGRNQETQYFGPGTRLLVL.

V is TRBV7-9 and J is TRBJ2-2, with 9 bases identical to TRBD1. The germline V gene encodes CDR1 SEHNR and CDR2 FQNEAQ (reference sequence). The CDR3 runs to 17 residues. The V segment lost 2 bases and the J segment 1 base; nucleotides outside the gene matches: 5. The CDR3, as DNA: TGTGCCAGCAGCTTAATCGGGACAGGGCTGAACACCGGGGAGCTGTTTTTT. Residues: CASSLIGTGLNTGELFF.

DNA of the CDR3: TGCGCCAGCCCCGGGACAGGGGGAGAGAACACTGAAGCTTTCTTT. Translation gives CASPGTGGENTEAFF. The chain employs TRBV5-1 and TRBJ1-1, with 11 bases aligning to TRBD1. The germline CDR1 and CDR2 sequences are SGHRS and YFSETQ. Trimming took 7 bases from V and 1 from J; bases not matched to a gene: 6. There are 15 residues in the CDR3. Variable domain in full (rest from reference TRBV5-1 and TRBJ1-1): KAGVTQTPRYLIKTRGQQVTLSCSPISGHRSVSWYQQTPGQGLQFLFEYFSETQRNKGNFPGRFSGRQFSNSRSEMNVSTLELGDSALYLCASPGTGGENTEAFFGQGTRLTVV.

The chain is built from TRBV5-6 and TRBJ1-6, with no clear D. The V gene's germline CDR1 is SGHDT and CDR2 YYEEEE. There are 15 residues in the CDR3. The ends were cut back, 2 bases at V and 7 bases at J, with 13 bases in the middle. CDR3 amino acids: CASSLGGIANSPLHF. The CDR3 DNA sequence: TGTGCCAGCAGCTTAGGAGGGATCGCCAATTCACCCCTCCACTTT.

The chain links TRBV25-1 to TRBJ2-7, with TRBD2 matching over 9 bases. From germline, CDR1 is MGHDK and CDR2 SYGVNS. The CDR3 sequence is 16 residues long. J was trimmed by 2 bases and V by 4 bases; bases with no gene match: 9. CDR3: CASSGLLAGDTYEQYF. The DNA of the CDR3 is TGTGCCAGCAGTGGCCTTTTAGCGGGGGACACCTACGAGCAGTACTTC.

V and J are TRBV3-1 (or the pseudogene TRBV3-2) and TRBJ2-7; D may be TRBD1 (6 bases). Trimming took off 4 bases at V and 0 bases at J, with 13 bases between the two ends. The CDR3 has 15 amino acids. Germline-derived CDR1 and CDR2 are LGHDT and YNNKEL (reference sequence). The CDR3 is CASSPRTVSSYEQYF. As DNA, the CDR3 is TGTGCCAGCAGCCCCAGGACAGTAAGCTCCTACGAGCAGTACTTC.

V is TRBV14 and J is TRBJ2-3; D not resolved. V gave up 1 base and J gave up 3 bases, with 5 bases separating them. In germline, CDR1 is SGHDN, CDR2 FVKESK. The CDR3 extends over 13 amino acids. The CDR3 nucleotides read TGTGCCAGCAGCCAAGCGGAGACAGATACGCAGTATTTT. This translates into CASSQAETDTQYF.

This chain connects TRBV4-2 to TRBJ2-3, with 8 nucleotides matching TRBD2. Germline V gene data show CDR1 as LGHNA and CDR2 as YNFKEQ. V lost 7 bases, J lost 2 bases, and 14 bases stayed unmatched. The CDR3 runs 17 residues. The CDR3 bases are TGTGCCAGCACCGCAAGTCCTACGGGGGGGGACACAGATACGCAGTATTTT. Residues: CASTASPTGGDTDTQYF.

This chain joins TRBV6-5 and TRBJ1-1, with D maybe TRBD1 (5 bases). From germline, CDR1 is MNHEY and CDR2 SVGAGI. This CDR3 spans 11 amino acids. The V end lost 5 bases, the J end lost 9 bases, and 10 bases lay between the germline ends. The CDR3 loop is CASSTQGQAFF. The DNA for the CDR3 is TGTGCCAGCAGTACCCAGGGACAAGCTTTCTTT.

The CDR3 here is CASSLPGGPQHF. Here the CDR3 DNA reads TGTGCCAGCAGCTTACCTGGGGGCCCCCAGCATTTT. The chain joins TRBV7-2 to TRBJ1-5; tentative D call: TRBD1 (6 bases). Trimming pared 2 bases from V and 10 bases from J, leaving 9 bases between. This CDR3 is 12 amino acids long. CDR1 is SGHTA, CDR2 FQGNSA, per germline.

The table lists this clone with a count of one. The chain carries TRBV7-9 and TRBJ2-7; the D is unclear. Germline loops: CDR1 SEHNR, CDR2 FQNEAQ (reference sequence). The CDR3 runs to 15 residues. The ends were cut back, 5 bases at V and 0 bases at J, with 14 bases in the middle. Here the CDR3 reads CASSLQPSSSYEQYF. The CDR3 coding sequence is TGTGCCAGCAGCCTACAGCCGTCAAGCTCCTACGAGCAGTACTTC. The full variable domain, rest sourced from reference TRBV7-9 and TRBJ2-7, is DTGVSQNPRHKITKRGQNVTFRCDPISEHNRLYWYRQTLGQGPEFLTYFQNEAQLEKSRLLSDRFSAERPKGSFSTLEIQRTEQGDSAMYLCASSLQPSSSYEQYFGPGTRLTVT.

This sequence joins TRBV2 and TRBJ2-1, with D tentatively TRBD1 (6 bases). Deletions cut 3 bases from V and 6 bases from J, with 15 bases between. CDR3 size: 15 residues. Germline V CDR1 and CDR2: SNHLY, FYNNEI. The CDR3 DNA follows: TGTGCCAGCAGTGAGGGACACCAGCCCCGCAATGAGCAGTTCTTC. Protein sequence: CASSEGHQPRNEQFF.

CDR3 sequence (DNA): TGCGCCAGCAGCCAAGATCTCTCCCCCGGGACTGTGAACACTGAAGCTTTCTTT. This gives the protein CASSQDLSPGTVNTEAFF. This chain uses TRBV4-3 with TRBJ1-1, with D possibly being TRBD1 (5 bases). The V end lost 0 bases, the J end lost 0 bases, and 17 bases lay between the germline ends. The CDR3 is 18 amino acids. The germline gives CDR1 LGHNA, CDR2 YSLEER.

The chain links TRBV7-9 to TRBJ1-4; a weak D match, TRBD1 (6 bases). Per germline, CDR1 SEHNR and CDR2 FQNEAQ (reference sequence). Trimming left V 7 bases short and J 6 bases short, with 15 bases between. The CDR3 length is 14 residues. In DNA form, the CDR3 reads TGTGCCAGCAAACGGCAGGGGAGGGATGAAAAACTGTTTTTT. This codes for CASKRQGRDEKLFF.

The V call is TRBV7-9, the J call TRBJ2-7; 10 nucleotides line up with TRBD2. J gave up 5 bases and V 5 bases, and 6 bases lay outside the gene matches. Germline-derived CDR1 and CDR2 are SEHNR and FQNEAQ (reference sequence). The CDR3 has 14 amino acids. The CDR3 DNA is TGTGCCAGCAGCGGGACTAGCGTCGCACACGAGCAGTACTTC. It encodes CASSGTSVAHEQYF.

V and J are TRBV5-1 and TRBJ1-2; the D is unclear. Per germline, CDR1 SGHRS and CDR2 YFSETQ. Trimming removed 7 bases at V and 1 base at J, with 11 bases between. The CDR3 runs 13 residues. The CDR3 bases are TGCGCCAGCGGAGGTGACGGTAACTATGGCTACACCTTC. Protein sequence: CASGGDGNYGYTF.

The J gene is TRBJ1-1, the V gene TRBV7-9; 8 positions match TRBD1. Germline loops: CDR1 SEHNR, CDR2 FQNEAQ (reference sequence). CDR3 length equals 15 residues. V shed 1 base and J 0 bases; nucleotides not matched to a gene: 1. The CDR3, as DNA: TGTGCCAGCAGCTTAGGACAGGGGATGAACACTGAAGCTTTCTTT. It specifies CASSLGQGMNTEAFF. Combining the CDR3 with reference TRBV7-9 and TRBJ1-1 gives the whole variable domain DTGVSQNPRHKITKRGQNVTFRCDPISEHNRLYWYRQTLGQGPEFLTYFQNEAQLEKSRLLSDRFSAERPKGSFSTLEIQRTEQGDSAMYLCASSLGQGMNTEAFFGQGTRLTVV.

The chain has TRBV10-3 and TRBJ2-7, with D maybe TRBD1 (6 bases). The germline V and J ends were trimmed by 3 bases and 4 bases, with 13 bases remaining between them. This CDR3 is built from 14 residues. The germline V gene encodes CDR1 ENHRY and CDR2 SYGVKD. The CDR3 nucleotides are TGTGCCATCAGTGATTACAGGGATTCTTACGAGCAGTACTTC. The encoded protein is CAISDYRDSYEQYF.

The V call is TRBV24-1, the J call TRBJ1-4, with 10 bases matching TRBD1. Germline V gene lookup returns CDR1 KGHDR and CDR2 SFDVKD. V dropped 4 bases and J dropped 2; count of bases not matched to a gene: 9. This CDR3 contains 18 residues. CDR3 loop: CATSESTGGGGTNEKLFF. The DNA of the CDR3 is TGTGCCACCAGTGAGTCGACAGGGGGCGGCGGGACTAATGAAAAACTGTTTTTT.

The genes are TRBV7-9 and TRBJ2-7; 7 nucleotides agree with TRBD1. The ends lost 5 bases at V and 4 bases at J; junction bases unmatched: 5. CDR1 is SEHNR and CDR2 is FQNEAQ in the germline V gene (reference sequence). This CDR3 is built from 13 residues. DNA for the CDR3: TGTGCCAGCAGCATACCGGGACAGTACGAGCAGTACTTC. It codes for CASSIPGQYEQYF.

This clone was counted a single time. The genes are TRBV12-3 or TRBV12-4 and TRBJ1-1; TRBD1 matches 9 bases. This CDR3 region has 13 residues. Trimming at V came to 6 bases and at J to 5 bases, leaving 4 bases not matched to a gene. In DNA form, the CDR3 reads TGTGCCAGCAGGGGGACAGGGCGGACTGAAGCTTTCTTT. This gives the protein CASRGTGRTEAFF.

The chain uses TRBV27 and TRBJ2-5, with 9 bases that match TRBD2. Germline lookup yields CDR1 MNHEY and CDR2 SMNVEV (reference sequence). This CDR3 region has 16 residues. Germline trimming cut 3 bases from V and 5 bases from J; bases unmatched to any gene: 10. The CDR3 is CASSFSSLAGMETQYF. In DNA, the CDR3 is TGTGCCAGCAGTTTCTCCTCGCTAGCGGGGATGGAGACCCAGTACTTC.

The genes are TRBV4-3 and TRBJ2-3; 7 bases align to TRBD2. Trimming removed 0 bases from V and 1 base from J; junction bases left unmatched: 10. Germline V CDR1 and CDR2: LGHNA, YSLEER. CDR3 length: 18 residues. CDR3 sequence (DNA): TGCGCCAGCAGCCAAGATCTGGGACTAAGTACCGGCACAGATACGCAGTATTTT. This translates into CASSQDLGLSTGTDTQYF.

The chain uses TRBV5-6 and TRBJ2-2; D ambiguous. The CDR3 covers 14 residues. Germline CDR1 is SGHDT and CDR2 is YYEEEE. Trimming left V 0 bases short and J 3 bases short, with 6 bases between. CDR3 in DNA: TGTGCCAGCAGCTTGGACACCCACACCGGGGAGCTGTTTTTT. Its translation is CASSLDTHTGELFF.

V usage is TRBV13 and J usage is TRBJ1-1; D not certain. This CDR3 region has 15 residues. V was shortened by 4 bases and J by 0 bases, with 12 bases between the two germline ends. The germline CDR1 and CDR2 sequences are PRHDT and FYEKMQ (reference sequence). The CDR3 sequence: CASSYGGLLNTEAFF. CDR3 coding DNA: TGTGCCAGCAGCTACGGCGGGCTTCTGAACACTGAAGCTTTCTTT.

This clone was seen a handful of times. The chain links TRBV30 to TRBJ1-2, with D maybe TRBD1 (6 bases). This CDR3 has 12 residues. The germline V and J ends were trimmed by 3 bases and 13 bases, with 18 bases remaining between them. CDR1 and CDR2 from the germline V gene are GTSNPN and SVGIG (reference sequence). CDR3 sequence: CAWRAGQTKTTF. The CDR3 coding sequence is TGTGCCTGGAGGGCCGGACAGACTAAGACCACCTTC.

This rearrangement joins TRBV19 to TRBJ2-3, with 12 bases identical to TRBD2. Germline V gene sequence: CDR1 LNHDA, CDR2 SQIVND (reference sequence). The length of the CDR3 is 14 residues. V shed 9 bases and J 4 bases; nucleotides not matched to a gene: 5. The CDR3 sequence is CASSSGGAADTQYF. The CDR3 DNA is TGTGCCAGCTCTAGCGGGGGGGCGGCAGATACGCAGTATTTT.

This clone was recorded once. This chain uses TRBV6-6 with TRBJ1-2; 9 nucleotides line up with TRBD1. Germline V gives CDR1 MNHNY, CDR2 SVGAGI (reference sequence). The CDR3 runs 15 residues. V dropped 4 bases and J dropped 2; count of bases not matched to a gene: 5. In DNA form, the CDR3 reads TGTGCCAGCAGTTTGGGACAGGGACCAAACTATGGCTACACCTTC. This translates into CASSLGQGPNYGYTF.